This entry lists 19 T cell receptor beta chains sequenced from one sample in a study of graft-versus-host responses after intestinal transplantation. TCRdb keeps only in-frame clones here, not all; method: immunoSEQ multiplex PCR. The repertoire holds roughly 60,000 clones, about 90% seen once, with roughly 2.7% in the top ten. The material was PBMCs, obtained almost 120 days after intestinal transplantation. These receptors were collected from a human patient who received an intestinal transplant, so some T cells may come from the graft donor.

The CDR3 spells CASSSPLSWNQETQYF. In nucleotides, the CDR3 is TGTGCCAGCAGTTCACCCCTTAGTTGGAACCAAGAGACCCAGTACTTC. This chain joins TRBV28 and TRBJ2-5, with no clear D. V dropped 4 bases and J dropped 0 bases, with 15 bases sitting between them. This CDR3 is built from 16 residues. Looked up from germline, CDR1 is MDHEN and CDR2 is SYDVKM.

The genes are TRBV21-1 and TRBJ1-3. TRBV21-1 is a pseudogene locus. CDR3 length: 13 residues. The CDR3 DNA reads TGTGCCAGCAGCAAAGTGAGGGCGAACACCATATATTTT. Its protein product is CASSKVRANTIYF.

This CDR3 reads CASRIPAGEGELFF. CDR3 coding DNA: TGTGCCAGCAGGATACCAGCGGGAGAAGGGGAGCTGTTTTTT. The chain is built from TRBV6-1 and TRBJ2-2; 8 bases agree with TRBD2. The CDR3 has 14 residues. Germline values: CDR1 MNHNS, CDR2 SASEGT. V trimming: 6 bases; J trimming: 8 bases; junction bases outside the gene matches: 8.

The sample holds one count of this clone. The V call is TRBV18, the J call TRBJ1-5; D not certain. Between the trimmed V and J ends, which lost 3 bases and 4 bases, there was a span of 7 bases. This CDR3 is built from 13 residues. The germline gives CDR1 KGHSH, CDR2 LQKENI. In DNA form, the CDR3 reads TGTGCCAGCTCACCCGGGGAGAATCAGCCCCAGCATTTT. Translation: CASSPGENQPQHF. The complete variable domain, with remaining parts taken from reference TRBV18 and TRBJ1-5, reads NAGVMQNPRHLVRRRGQEARLRCSPMKGHSHVYWYRQLPEEGLKFMVYLQKENIIDESGMPKERFSAEFPKEGPSILRIQQVVRGDSAAYFCASSPGENQPQHFGDGTRLSIL.

The chain recombines TRBV10-3 with TRBJ1-2; a weak D match, TRBD1 (6 bases). This CDR3 is built from 15 residues. V shed 4 bases and J shed 5 bases, with 17 bases lying between them. Germline V gives CDR1 ENHRY, CDR2 SYGVKD. The CDR3: CAISGHRDNGYGYTF. In DNA, the CDR3 is TGTGCCATCAGTGGGCACAGGGACAACGGGTATGGCTACACCTTC.

This clone occurred once. This chain joins TRBV21-1 and TRBJ2-7; no DNA check was done on the table's D call, TRBD1. TRBV21-1 is classified as a pseudogene. There are 15 residues in the CDR3. In nucleotides, the CDR3 is TGTGCCAGCAGCACCCGGGACAGGGTCTCCTACGAGCAGTACTTC. It is translated as CASSTRDRVSYEQYF.

The chain employs TRBV6-1 and TRBJ2-5; TRBD1 aligns across 8 bases. Trimming took 7 bases from V and 1 from J; bases not matched to a gene: 5. The CDR3 is made up of 14 amino acids. Germline assignment: CDR1 MNHNS and CDR2 SASEGT. The CDR3 region is CASKIQGVQETQYF. CDR3 nucleotide sequence: TGTGCCAGCAAGATACAGGGGGTCCAAGAGACCCAGTACTTC.

This clone was found once. The chain carries TRBV5-7 and TRBJ1-2, with D maybe TRBD1 (6 bases). TRBV5-7 is known as an ORF, though its function is uncertain. This CDR3 is built from 16 residues. The V end was cut by 1 base, the J end by 1 base, with 14 bases between. The CDR3 sequence is CASSLSSGAINYGYTF. The DNA of the CDR3 is TGTGCCAGCAGCTTGTCATCAGGGGCCATTAACTATGGCTACACCTTC.

The rearrangement links TRBV11-2 to TRBJ2-1; 11 positions agree with TRBD1. The germline V gene encodes CDR1 SGHAT and CDR2 FQNNGV. Trimming removed 4 bases from V and 6 bases from J; junction bases left unmatched: 5. This CDR3 spans 15 amino acids. CDR3 nucleotide sequence: TGTGCCAGCAGCTGGACAGGGGGCAAGGGCAATGAGCAGTTCTTC. Translation gives CASSWTGGKGNEQFF.

The chain combines TRBV27 with TRBJ1-1, with TRBD1 identical over 10 bases. The CDR3 covers 14 residues. V shed 5 bases and J 5 bases; nucleotides not matched to a gene: 5. Germline V gives CDR1 MNHEY, CDR2 SMNVEV (reference sequence). CDR3 region: CASSVGTGATEAFF. CDR3 DNA sequence: TGTGCCAGCAGTGTCGGGACAGGGGCGACTGAAGCTTTCTTT.

V is TRBV7-3 and J is TRBJ2-1, with 12 bases identical to TRBD2. This CDR3 is 16 amino acids long. Losses at the gene ends were 2 bases for V and 5 bases for J; bases not matched to a gene: 4. The germline CDR1 and CDR2 sequences are SGHTA and FQGTGA. CDR3 residues: CASSLVGTSGHNEQFF. CDR3 bases: TGTGCCAGCAGCTTAGTCGGGACTAGCGGGCACAATGAGCAGTTCTTC.

CDR3 sequence reads: CASSLDPDYGYTF. The CDR3 nucleotides read TGTGCCAGCAGCTTAGACCCGGACTATGGCTACACCTTC. The gene calls are TRBV7-2 and TRBJ1-2; no clear D gene. Germline CDR1 and CDR2: SGHTA and FQGNSA. The V end was cut by 1 base, the J end by 3 bases, with 6 bases between. The CDR3 extends over 13 amino acids.

V and J are TRBV11-2 and TRBJ2-7; 9 bases align to TRBD2. Germline lookup yields CDR1 SGHAT and CDR2 FQNNGV. Unmatched junction bases numbered 9, after V lost 5 bases and J lost 1 base. The CDR3 spans 16 residues. In DNA form, the CDR3 reads TGTGCCAGCAGCACCACTAGCGGGTCTGTATCCTACGAGCAGTACTTC. Its protein is CASSTTSGSVSYEQYF.

This chain connects TRBV4-1 to TRBJ2-1, with 7 bases that match TRBD2. CDR3 size: 16 residues. V shed 3 bases, J shed 3 bases, and the junction held 8 bases outside the gene matches. CDR1 and CDR2 from the germline V gene are MGHRA and YSYEKL. CDR3 DNA: TGCGCCAGCAGCCATGGAGCGGGGAGTCTCTACAATGAGCAGTTCTTC. Its protein is CASSHGAGSLYNEQFF.

The V call is TRBV5-1, the J call TRBJ2-3, with D perhaps being TRBD1 or TRBD2 (5 bases each). The CDR3 sequence is 16 residues long. The V end was cut by 2 bases, the J end by 1 base, with 14 bases between. Germline values: CDR1 SGHRS, CDR2 YFSETQ. For the CDR3, the DNA is TGCGCCAGCAGCTTCGGGACGAACGAGGGCACAGATACGCAGTATTTT. This encodes CASSFGTNEGTDTQYF. The entire variable domain, with the rest obtained from reference TRBV5-1 and TRBJ2-3, is as follows: KAGVTQTPRYLIKTRGQQVTLSCSPISGHRSVSWYQQTPGQGLQFLFEYFSETQRNKGNFPGRFSGRQFSNSRSEMNVSTLELGDSALYLCASSFGTNEGTDTQYFGPGTRLTVL.

The chain employs TRBV5-1 and TRBJ2-1, with TRBD1 matching over 11 bases. Germline values: CDR1 SGHRS, CDR2 YFSETQ. CDR3 size: 15 residues. J lost 4 bases, V lost 4 bases, and 4 bases had no gene match. This CDR3 is CASSQGQGVYNEQFF. Here the CDR3 DNA reads TGCGCCAGCAGCCAGGGACAGGGGGTTTACAATGAGCAGTTCTTC.

The chain joins TRBV2 to TRBJ1-2; a possible D gene is TRBD1 (5 bases). This CDR3 spans 14 amino acids. Germline V gives CDR1 SNHLY, CDR2 FYNNEI. Trimming pared 8 bases from V and 4 bases from J, leaving 17 bases between. This CDR3 is CASQALRGGYGYTF. CDR3 nucleotide sequence: TGTGCCAGCCAGGCACTACGGGGGGGCTATGGCTACACCTTC. The whole variable domain, filled in from reference TRBV2 and TRBJ1-2, reads EPEVTQTPSHQVTQMGQEVILRCVPISNHLYFYWYRQILGQKVEFLVSFYNNEISEKSEIFDDQFSVERPDGSNFTLKIRSTKLEDSAMYFCASQALRGGYGYTFGSGTRLTVV.

The V gene is TRBV7-8, the J gene TRBJ2-7; 8 nucleotides line up with TRBD2. Germline V gene data show CDR1 as SGHVS and CDR2 as FQNEAQ. This CDR3 has 15 residues. J gave up 0 bases and V 5 bases, and 6 bases lay outside the gene matches. CDR3 region: CASSLRAGDSYEQYF. Written as DNA, the CDR3 is TGTGCCAGCAGCCTAAGAGCGGGGGACTCCTACGAGCAGTACTTC.

The V call is TRBV7-6, the J call TRBJ2-1; 10 nucleotides align to TRBD2. CDR3 length: 16 amino acids. In germline, CDR1 is SGHVS, CDR2 FNYEAQ. The trim removed 0 bases at V and 8 bases at J, leaving 7 bases unmatched. DNA for the CDR3: TGTGCCAGCAGCTTAGCGGCTAGCGGGAGTAGCGATGAGCAGTTCTTC. It translates to CASSLAASGSSDEQFF. Looking up the rest from reference TRBV7-6 and TRBJ2-1 gives the full variable domain: GAGVSQSPRYKVTKRGQDVALRCDPISGHVSLYWYRQALGQGPEFLTYFNYEAQQDKSGLPNDRFSAERPEGSISTLTIQRTEQRDSAMYRCASSLAASGSSDEQFFGPGTRLTVL.